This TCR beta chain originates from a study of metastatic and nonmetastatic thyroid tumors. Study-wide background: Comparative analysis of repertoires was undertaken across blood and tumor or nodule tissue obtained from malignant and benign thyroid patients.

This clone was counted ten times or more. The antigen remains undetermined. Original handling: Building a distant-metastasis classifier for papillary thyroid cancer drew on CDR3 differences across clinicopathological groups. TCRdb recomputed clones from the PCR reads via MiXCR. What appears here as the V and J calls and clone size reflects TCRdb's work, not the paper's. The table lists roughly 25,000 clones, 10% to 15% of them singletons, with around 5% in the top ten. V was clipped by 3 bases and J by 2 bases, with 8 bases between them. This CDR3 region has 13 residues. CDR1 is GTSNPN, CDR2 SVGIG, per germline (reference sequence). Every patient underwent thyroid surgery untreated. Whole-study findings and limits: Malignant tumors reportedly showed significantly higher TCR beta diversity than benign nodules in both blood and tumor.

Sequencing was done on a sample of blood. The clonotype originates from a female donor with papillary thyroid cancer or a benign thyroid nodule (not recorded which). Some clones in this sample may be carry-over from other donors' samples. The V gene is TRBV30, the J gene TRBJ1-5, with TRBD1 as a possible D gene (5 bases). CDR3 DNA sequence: TGTGCCTGGAGCGGGGGTGGCAATCAGCCCCAGCATTTT. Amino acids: CAWSGGGNQPQHF. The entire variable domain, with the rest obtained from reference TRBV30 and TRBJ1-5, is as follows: SQTIHQWPATLVQPVGSPLSLECTVEGTSNPNLYWYRQAAGRGLQLLFYSVGIGQISSEVPQNLSASRPQDRQFILSSKKLLLSDSGFYLCAWSGGGNQPQHFGDGTRLSIL.